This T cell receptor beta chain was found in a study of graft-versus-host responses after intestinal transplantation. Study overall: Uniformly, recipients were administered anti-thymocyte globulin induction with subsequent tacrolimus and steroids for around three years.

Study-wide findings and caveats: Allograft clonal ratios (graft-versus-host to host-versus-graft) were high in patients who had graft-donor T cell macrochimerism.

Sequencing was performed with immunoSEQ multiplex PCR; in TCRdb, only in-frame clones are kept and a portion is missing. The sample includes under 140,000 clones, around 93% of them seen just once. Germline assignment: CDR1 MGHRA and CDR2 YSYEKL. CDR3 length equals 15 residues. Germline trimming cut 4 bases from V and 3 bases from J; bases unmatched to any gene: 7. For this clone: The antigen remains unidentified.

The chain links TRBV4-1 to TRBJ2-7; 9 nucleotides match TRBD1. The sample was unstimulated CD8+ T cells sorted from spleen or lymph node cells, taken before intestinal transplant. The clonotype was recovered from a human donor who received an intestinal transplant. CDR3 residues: CASSLLTGQGYEQYF. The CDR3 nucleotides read TGCGCCAGCAGCCTCCTAACGGGACAGGGCTACGAGCAGTACTTC.